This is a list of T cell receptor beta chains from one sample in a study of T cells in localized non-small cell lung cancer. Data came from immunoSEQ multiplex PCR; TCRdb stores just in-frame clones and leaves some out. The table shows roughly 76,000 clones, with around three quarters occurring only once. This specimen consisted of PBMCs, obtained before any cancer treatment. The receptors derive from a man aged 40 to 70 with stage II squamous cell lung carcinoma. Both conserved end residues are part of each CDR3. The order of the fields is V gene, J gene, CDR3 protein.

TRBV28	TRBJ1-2	CASSFSSWGYTF
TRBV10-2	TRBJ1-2	CASSPPGQHYDYTF
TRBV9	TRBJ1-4	CASSSGRSSLEKLFF
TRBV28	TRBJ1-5	CASLVWGGGDQPQHF
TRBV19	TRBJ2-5	CASRLAQGAMETQYF
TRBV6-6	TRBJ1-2	CASSNDEYGYTF
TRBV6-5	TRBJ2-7	CASSSEDVPYEQYF
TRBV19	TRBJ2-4	CASSSGTGRRRQNIQYF
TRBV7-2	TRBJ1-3	CASGMRMSSGNTIYF
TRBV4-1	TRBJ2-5	CASSQDATQETQYF
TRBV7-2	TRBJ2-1	CASSLLNEQFF
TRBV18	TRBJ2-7	CASSPPGSEQYF
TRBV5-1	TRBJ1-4	CASSFYNLGEKLFF
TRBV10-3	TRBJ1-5	CAISANQGGQPQHF
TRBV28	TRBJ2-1	CASSPGPRAGLSYNEQFF
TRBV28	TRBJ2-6	CASSTQSSGANVLTF
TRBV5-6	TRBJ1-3	CASSFRRQGRNTIYF
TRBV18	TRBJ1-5	CARPEWRRQPQHF
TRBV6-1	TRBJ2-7	CASSKLASEQYF
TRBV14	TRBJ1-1	CASSQVRGASIEAFF
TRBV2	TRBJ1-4	CASNWWVNEKLFF
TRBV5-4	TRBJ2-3	CASSLAGEFTDTQYF
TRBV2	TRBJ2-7	CASSPMGLAGDEQYF
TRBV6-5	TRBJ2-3	CASSYSRGSITDTQYF